Listed below are T cell receptor beta chains from one sample, sequenced in a study of cytomegalovirus exposure and HLA in healthy donors. Clones were sequenced by immunoSEQ multiplex PCR, and TCRdb holds only the in-frame ones, with some missing. The data show under 150,000 clones, with about 87% seen just once and just under 9% held by the top ten. Sequencing was carried out using PBMCs. The receptor source for this set is a man younger than 30 in good health and CMV-seropositive. Each CDR3 is given with its conserved first and last residue. A D gene is named only where the DNA matches it firmly. Some rows have no size entry. The others give once, few or many, or a class for an expanded clone.

TRBJ2-7 | TRBV27 | - | TRBD1 | CATTGAHSYEQYF | TGTGCCACTACAGGGGCCCACTCCTACGAGCAGTACTTC
TRBJ1-2 | TRBV2 | - | - | CASSARVEGGYTF | TGTGCCAGCAGCGCAAGGGTGGAGGGCGGCTACACCTTC
TRBJ2-3 | TRBV27 | - | TRBD2 | CASSLRGGRDTQYF | TGTGCCAGCAGTTTACGGGGGGGCCGAGATACGCAGTATTTT
TRBJ1-5 | TRBV27 | - | - | CASSFARGQPQHF | TGTGCCAGCAGTTTCGCTAGGGGTCAGCCCCAGCATTTT
TRBJ2-1 | TRBV2 | - | TRBD1 | CASGTGEGIYNEQFF | TGTGCCAGCGGGACAGGAGAAGGGATTTACAATGAGCAGTTCTTC
TRBJ1-2 | TRBV5-1 | - | TRBD1 | CASSPESGQGAVDGYTF | TGCGCCAGCAGCCCCGAATCGGGACAGGGGGCGGTGGATGGCTACACCTTC
TRBJ1-1 | TRBV4-1 | - | TRBD1 | CASSQGGTGSTEAFF | TGCGCCAGCAGCCAGGGGGGGACAGGGAGTACTGAAGCTTTCTTT
TRBJ1-2 | TRBV5-4 | few | TRBD1 | CASSLVWDRVYGYTF | TGTGCCAGCAGCTTGGTGTGGGACAGGGTCTATGGCTACACCTTC
TRBJ1-2 | TRBV11-2 | - | TRBD1 | CASSLDVAGGGLSGYTF | TGTGCCAGCAGCTTAGACGTTGCAGGGGGTGGGTTATCTGGCTACACCTTC
TRBJ2-7 | TRBV19 | - | TRBD1 | CASSMGTGRTSYEQYF | TGTGCCAGTAGTATGGGGACAGGTCGAACCTCCTACGAGCAGTACTTC
TRBJ1-5 | TRBV4-1 | few | TRBD1 | CASSQGRGLDNQPQHF | TGCGCCAGCAGCCAGGGTAGGGGGCTCGACAATCAGCCCCAGCATTTT
TRBJ2-3 | TRBV11-3 | - | - | CASSPRGATDTQYF | TGTGCCAGCAGCCCCCGAGGTGCGACAGATACGCAGTATTTT
TRBJ2-5 | TRBV19 | - | TRBD1 | CARQGALRETQYF | TGTGCCAGACAGGGGGCTTTGCGAGAGACCCAGTACTTC
TRBJ1-2 | TRBV6-1 | - | - | CASSDNGQLRGYTF | TGTGCCAGCAGTGATAACGGACAATTACGGGGCTACACCTTC
TRBJ1-4 | TRBV7-8 | - | TRBD1 | CASSQDRVDEKLFF | TGTGCCAGCAGTCAGGACAGGGTGGATGAAAAACTGTTTTTT
TRBJ1-1 | TRBV4-1 | - | - | CASSQEAWQAEAFF | TGCGCCAGCAGCCAAGAGGCTTGGCAGGCTGAAGCTTTCTTT
TRBJ2-1 | TRBV9 | - | - | CASSVAGLTYNEQFF | TGTGCCAGCAGCGTAGCGGGACTCACCTACAATGAGCAGTTCTTC
TRBJ1-4 | TRBV5-5 | - | - | CASSRIQGEKLFF | TGTGCCAGCAGCCGAATCCAGGGTGAAAAACTGTTTTTT
TRBJ1-5 | TRBV5-1 | - | - | CASSLGTSRDQPQHF | TGCGCCAGCAGCTTGGGGACATCCCGGGATCAGCCCCAGCATTTT
TRBJ2-7 | TRBV19 | - | TRBD2 | CASSIDLGSGSSYEQYF | TGTGCCAGTAGTATAGATCTCGGTAGCGGGAGCTCCTACGAGCAGTACTTC
TRBJ2-2 | TRBV7-9 | - | TRBD1 | CASSAHRGNTGELFF | TGTGCCAGCAGCGCCCACAGGGGGAACACCGGGGAGCTGTTTTTT
TRBJ2-2 | TRBV10-3 | once | - | CAIRGQQNTGELFF | TGTGCCATCAGGGGCCAGCAGAACACCGGGGAGCTGTTTTTT
TRBJ1-5 | TRBV6-1 | - | - | CASLPREGNQPQHF | TGTGCCAGCCTACCCAGGGAAGGCAATCAGCCCCAGCATTTT
TRBJ1-5 | TRBV30 | - | - | CAWSPQIFQPQHF | TGTGCCTGGAGTCCCCAGATATTTCAGCCCCAGCATTTT
TRBJ1-5 | TRBV5-1 | once | - | CASTLVILAGGMATDTQHF | TGCGCCAGCACCTTGGTTATACTAGCGGGAGGCATGGCGACAGATACGCAGCATTTT
TRBJ2-3 | TRBV19 | few | - | CASSKGGTDTQYF | TGTGCCAGTAGTAAAGGCGGGACAGATACGCAGTATTTT
TRBJ1-2 | TRBV15 | - | TRBD1 | CATGARGRMVGYTF | TGTGCCACCGGGGCCAGGGGGCGCATGGTGGGCTACACCTTC
TRBJ1-1 | TRBV19 | - | - | CASTTPVLGVQDTEAFF | TGTGCCAGTACTACACCCGTTTTGGGCGTACAGGACACTGAAGCTTTCTTT